One T cell receptor (beta chain) is described in this entry. Its antigen is not yet known. Base qualities are not provided; no much larger clone lies one nucleotide away. The data were obtained in a study of cytotoxic CD8 clonotypes in ibrutinib-treated CLL (dated by TCRdb to the early 2020s). As for the study more broadly: The cohort had about ten relapsed/refractory and some 15 treatment-naive patients; 17 were IGHV unmutated. Patients were still on ibrutinib when every remission and progressive disease sample was collected. Longitudinal samples were obtainable from about 30% of the roughly 90 participants in the trial. On average, each sample yielded about 250,000 productive templates and roughly 95,000 productive rearrangements. Cryopreserved peripheral blood mononuclear cells were collected before treatment, at response, and at either disease progression or sustained remission. The response samples were drawn at a median of roughly eleven months into treatment, with a range of about 6 to 40 months. Partial responses were observed in around 25 patients and complete responses in 2; after a median follow-up of 68 months, remission was maintained in around 14 patients and progression was observed in roughly 12. The paper as a whole reports these results and caveats: Public clonotypes were rare and either contracted or stayed stable during treatment, and the rise in clonality at ibrutinib response reflected the expansion of private clonotypes. At ibrutinib response clonality went up, during sustained remission it held steady, and at progression it dropped back toward baseline. Sampling times were not matched between sustained-remission and progressing patients, and lymph node repertoires were not studied. Baseline clonality was found to be higher than that of age-matched healthy donors and was strongly correlated with circulating CD8+ T-cell counts.

The time point label on this specimen signifies: approximately twelve months on ibrutinib. Roughly 2 micrograms of genomic DNA were extracted from cryopreserved PBMCs for TCR beta library preparation. High-throughput TCR beta sequencing was performed on longitudinal blood samples from CLL patients receiving ibrutinib monotherapy. The patients took part in an open-label, single-center phase 2 trial of ibrutinib monotherapy. A MiSeq instrument was used for deep resolution sequencing, which targeted depths ranging from 1 in 1 million up to 1 in 200,000 T cells, with coverage averaging 10x for each clonotype. TCR beta libraries were generated with the immunoSEQ hsTCRB Kit. The study's processing was this. Data were analyzed with ImmunoSEQ Data Assistant and ImmunoSEQ Analyzer, with V, D and J genes assigned per IMGT definitions. Clonality, with values ranging from 0 to 1, was calculated as one minus the normalized Shannon entropy of productive rearrangement frequencies. Public clonotype analysis was restricted to overrepresented clonotypes comprising at least 0.05% of each patient's repertoire. Thirteen age-matched healthy donor repertoires from immuneACCESS served as clonality controls. What TCRdb holds here is the immuneACCESS table cut down to in-frame rearrangements. Part of the clones is not present; checked against another copy, under half of the missing clones reflect an unresolved V gene, and the others are unexplained. For V, J and clone size, that table is used; D and trimming come from the DNA. Here the sample has more than 55,000 clones; approximately 75% occur a single time. Around 43% of the sample rests with the top ten.

The starting material was PBMCs, obtained after 12 months of ibrutinib treatment. This TCR was recovered from a human donor with chronic lymphocytic leukemia.

The CDR3 reads as follows: CASSEGSAIHYEQYF. At the DNA level, the sequence is TGTGCCAGCAGTGAAGGTAGCGCCATCCACTACGAGCAGTACTTC. The rearrangement combines TRBV2 with TRBJ2-7; TRBD2 is possibly the D segment (5 matching bases). The CDR3 runs 15 residues from the cysteine to the phenylalanine. The retained sequence is limited to the CDR3, 45 bases, with the frame set at the first base. CDR1 and CDR2 were assigned from the germline V gene as SNHLY and FYNNEI. The junction carries 13 bases between V and J, which are trimmed by 1 base and 3 bases respectively.